The 14 T cell receptor beta chains below all came from one sample that was sequenced in a study of immune cell composition in non-small cell lung cancer. Some clones are missing from TCRdb's copy, which holds only in-frame ones; the method was immunoSEQ multiplex PCR. The sample contains about 2,400 clones, roughly 70% of which appear only once. The sequenced sample was lung tumor tissue. The receptors here all came from a human donor with non-small cell lung cancer.

CDR3 sequence (DNA): TGTGCCAGCTCCGAAACGGGGGAGCAGTACTTC. Translated, it gives CASSETGEQYF. This chain joins TRBV18 and TRBJ2-7; weak D call: TRBD2 (5 bases). CDR3 length: 11 amino acids. Trimming removed 6 bases from V and 7 bases from J, with 10 bases in between. The germline V gene has CDR1 KGHSH and CDR2 LQKENI.

The chain uses TRBV7-8 and TRBJ2-7; a possible D gene is TRBD1 (5 bases). CDR1 is SGHVS and CDR2 is FQNEAQ in the germline V gene. The CDR3 is 13 amino acids. Trimming removed 1 base from V and 6 bases from J, with 10 bases in between. This chain's CDR3 is CASSLVAGIEQYF. The CDR3 DNA follows: TGTGCCAGCAGCTTAGTGGCAGGGATCGAGCAGTACTTC.

The genes are TRBV6-1 and TRBJ1-2, with D possibly being TRBD1 (5 bases). Deletions cut 2 bases from V and 7 bases from J, with 11 bases between. The CDR3 has 13 residues. The germline V gene has CDR1 MNHNS and CDR2 SASEGT. CDR3 sequence (DNA): TGTGCCAGCAGTGAAACAAGGGGCCTTGGCTACACCTTC. Its translation: CASSETRGLGYTF.

This sequence joins TRBV11-3 and TRBJ2-5; TRBD1 matches 10 bases. Trimming at V came to 5 bases and at J to 4 bases, leaving 1 base not matched to a gene. CDR3 length: 13 residues. The germline CDR1 and CDR2 sequences are SGHNT and YENEEA. The CDR3 here is CASSRTGGETQYF. Written as DNA, the CDR3 is TGTGCCAGCAGCAGGACAGGGGGAGAGACCCAGTACTTC.

This rearrangement joins TRBV7-2 to TRBJ2-1; 12 positions match TRBD2. Germline CDR1 reads SGHTA; CDR2 reads FQGNSA. Trimming cost V 4 bases and J 6 bases; bases outside gene matches: 7. The length of the CDR3 is 16 residues. The CDR3 coding sequence is TGTGCCAGCAGCTCCCGACTAGCGGGGGCCCGCAATGAGCAGTTCTTC. Translated: CASSSRLAGARNEQFF. The full variable domain, with the rest looked up from reference TRBV7-2 and TRBJ2-1, is GAGVSQSPSNKVTEKGKDVELRCDPISGHTALYWYRQSLGQGLEFLIYFQGNSAPDKSGLPSDRFSAERTGGSVSTLTIQRTQQEDSAVYLCASSSRLAGARNEQFFGPGTRLTVL.

Here the CDR3 DNA reads TGTGCCAGCAGCCCCCGACAGGGAGCTTTCTACGAGCAGTACTTC. It encodes CASSPRQGAFYEQYF. The chain carries TRBV4-2 and TRBJ2-7; 7 bases align to TRBD1. This CDR3 contains 15 residues. Germline CDR1 and CDR2: LGHNA and YNFKEQ. Germline trimming cut 4 bases from V and 3 bases from J; bases unmatched to any gene: 9.

This rearrangement joins TRBV28 to TRBJ2-5; possible D gene TRBD2, 6 bases. The V gene's germline CDR1 is MDHEN and CDR2 SYDVKM. The CDR3 is 14 residues long. The V gene lost 5 bases and the J gene lost 3 bases, with 13 bases spanning the gap. CDR3 in amino acids: CASSLGTLEETQYF. CDR3 nucleotide sequence: TGTGCCAGCAGTCTAGGGACTTTGGAAGAGACCCAGTACTTC.

This clone was seen only a few times. This chain uses TRBV15 with TRBJ2-1; D is perhaps TRBD2 (5 bases). The CDR3 length is 12 residues. Deletions cut 5 bases from V and 9 bases from J, with 11 bases between. Germline V gene data show CDR1 as LNHNV and CDR2 as YYDKDF (reference sequence). The CDR3 loop reads CATSLGLTEQFF. The CDR3 region has the DNA TGTGCCACCAGCTTAGGACTGACTGAGCAGTTCTTC.

The chain carries TRBV6-4 and TRBJ1-5; 9 nucleotides align to TRBD1. Per germline, CDR1 MRHNA and CDR2 SNTAGT. Trimming removed 8 bases from V and 9 bases from J; junction bases left unmatched: 17. The CDR3 loop spans 16 amino acids. The CDR3 sequence is CASRSLRTGELGPQHF. In nucleotides, the CDR3 is TGTGCCAGCCGGTCTCTCAGGACAGGGGAGTTAGGGCCCCAGCATTTT.

This chain connects TRBV6-4 to TRBJ2-3, with D perhaps TRBD1 (6 bases). The length of the CDR3 is 16 residues. The V end was cut by 5 bases, the J end by 4 bases, with 19 bases between. Germline loops: CDR1 MRHNA, CDR2 SNTAGT. The CDR3 DNA sequence: TGTGCCAGCAGTAAAGCCCAGGGGCTAGTCCCAGATACGCAGTATTTT. This translates into CASSKAQGLVPDTQYF.

The chain employs TRBV7-9 and TRBJ2-5; no reliable D call. Trimming stripped 1 base from V and 7 bases from J, with 13 bases between. Germline loops: CDR1 SEHNR, CDR2 FQNEAQ (reference sequence). The CDR3 extends over 14 amino acids. Written as DNA, the CDR3 is TGTGCCAGCAGCTTAGACCACCCGCCGGGGACCCAGTACTTC. Translated, it gives CASSLDHPPGTQYF.

The chain employs TRBV19 and TRBJ1-1; 8 positions agree with TRBD1. J gave up 4 bases and V 7 bases, and 8 bases lay outside the gene matches. There are 14 residues in the CDR3. CDR1 and CDR2 from the germline V gene are LNHDA and SQIVND (reference sequence). The chain's CDR3 is CASKPQGAGTEAFF. The CDR3 coding sequence is TGTGCCAGTAAGCCCCAGGGGGCAGGCACTGAAGCTTTCTTT.

This chain uses TRBV30 with TRBJ1-4, with 9 bases identical to TRBD1. Germline loops: CDR1 GTSNPN, CDR2 SVGIG (reference sequence). V was pared by 2 bases and J by 2 bases, with 6 bases of the junction left unmatched. The CDR3 has 16 amino acids. The CDR3 region is CAWSRGQGETNEKLFF. The CDR3 DNA sequence: TGTGCCTGGAGTAGGGGACAGGGAGAGACTAATGAAAAACTGTTTTTT.

The chain combines TRBV27 with TRBJ2-1, with 14 bases identical to TRBD2. Germline V gene data show CDR1 as MNHEY and CDR2 as SMNVEV (reference sequence). This CDR3 has 19 amino acids. Losses at the gene ends were 4 bases for V and 2 bases for J; bases not matched to a gene: 10. The CDR3 region has the DNA TGTGCCAGCAGTTCATCGGGACTAGCGGGAGTATCGGCCTACAATGAGCAGTTCTTC. Its protein product is CASSSSGLAGVSAYNEQFF.